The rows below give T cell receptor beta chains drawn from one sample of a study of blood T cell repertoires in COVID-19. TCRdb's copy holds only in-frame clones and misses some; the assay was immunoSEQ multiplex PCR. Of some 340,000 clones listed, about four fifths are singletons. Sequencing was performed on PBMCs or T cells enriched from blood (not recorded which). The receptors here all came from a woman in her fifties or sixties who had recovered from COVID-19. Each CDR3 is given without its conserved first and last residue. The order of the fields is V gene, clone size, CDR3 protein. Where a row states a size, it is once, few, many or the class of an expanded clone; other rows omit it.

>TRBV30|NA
AWTRDRGTEQY
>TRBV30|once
AWGTGGNQPQH
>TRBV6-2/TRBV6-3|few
ASSYSTANTEAF
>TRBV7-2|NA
ASSPGGADAGELF
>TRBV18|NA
ASSPLSPGQGSEQF
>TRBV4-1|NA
ASSHLKGQGLADEQF
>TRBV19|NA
ASSIDRDSNQPQH
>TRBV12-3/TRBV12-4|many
ASSRDRNSPLH
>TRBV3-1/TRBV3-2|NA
ASSQDLTGVTQY
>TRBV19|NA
ARRDRGHGGYT
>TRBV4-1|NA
ASSPARGRTDTQY
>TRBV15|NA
ATSSGDSYYQETQY
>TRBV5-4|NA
ASSQGQGGGYT
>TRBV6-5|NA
ASSSAGGADTQY
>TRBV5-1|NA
ASSSGLAGNNEQF
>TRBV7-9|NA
ASSGTGDSPLH
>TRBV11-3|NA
ASSLRSDMNTEAF
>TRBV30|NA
AWSAGGRSNEKLF
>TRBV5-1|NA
ASSLGGIRNTEAF
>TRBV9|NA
ASSPSLTGRYGYT
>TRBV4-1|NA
ASSQDLEKLF
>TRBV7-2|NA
ASSLFGTGRLGQPQH
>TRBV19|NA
ASSPGYLNTEAF
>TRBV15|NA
ATSRDLGDSYYGYT
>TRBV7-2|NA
ASSTLAGVAYEQY